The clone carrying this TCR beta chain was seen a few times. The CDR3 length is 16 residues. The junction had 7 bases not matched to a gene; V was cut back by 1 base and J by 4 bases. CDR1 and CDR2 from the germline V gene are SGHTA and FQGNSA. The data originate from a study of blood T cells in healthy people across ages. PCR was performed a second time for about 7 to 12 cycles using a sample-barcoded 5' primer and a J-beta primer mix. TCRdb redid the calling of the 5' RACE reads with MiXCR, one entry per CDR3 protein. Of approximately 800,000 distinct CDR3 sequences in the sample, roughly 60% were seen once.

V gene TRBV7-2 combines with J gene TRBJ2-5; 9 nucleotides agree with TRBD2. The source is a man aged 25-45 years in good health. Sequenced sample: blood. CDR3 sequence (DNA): TGTGCCAGCAGCTTAGATTACCTAGCGGGATTAGAGACCCAGTACTTC. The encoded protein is CASSLDYLAGLETQYF. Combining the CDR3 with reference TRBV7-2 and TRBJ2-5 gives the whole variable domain GAGVSQSPSNKVTEKGKDVELRCDPISGHTALYWYRQSLGQGLEFLIYFQGNSAPDKSGLPSDRFSAERTGGSVSTLTIQRTQQEDSAVYLCASSLDYLAGLETQYFGPGTRLLVL.